This T cell receptor (beta chain) was sequenced for a study of blood T cell repertoires in COVID-19. Study-wide background: COVID-19 samples from acute and convalescent phases originated in the United States, Italy and Spain. From T cells, B-cell-depleted T cells, or PBMCs came the material, which was cDNA or gDNA.

Germline CDR1 reads MDHEN; CDR2 reads SYDVKM. The CDR3 has 15 residues. V lost 5 bases and J 0 bases, leaving 11 bases between the germline ends. Participants came from fewer than 25 US areas, aged roughly 18 to 89 years. Sequenced by immunoSEQ multiplex PCR; TCRdb stores in-frame clones only, minus some. Here the sample spans 150,000 to 200,000 clones, more than 75% being singletons. The sequence derives from a woman aged 25 to 39 who had recovered from COVID-19. This chain connects TRBV28 to TRBJ2-1, with D tentatively TRBD2 (6 bases). The sequencing input was PBMCs or T cells enriched from blood (not recorded which). CDR3 amino acids: CASSEAGPSYNEQFF. The CDR3 DNA follows: TGTGCCAGCAGTGAAGCGGGTCCCTCCTACAATGAGCAGTTCTTC.